These 30 T cell receptor beta chains originate from one sample sequenced in a study of vaccination and CD4 T cells after COVID-19. The Oncomine TCR Beta short-read assay was applied to DNA of cultured CD4+ T cells. TCRdb analysed the PCR reads with MiXCR anew, one entry per CDR3 protein. The table includes 15,000 to 20,000 distinct CDR3 sequences, over 45% detected once. This sample's treatment: approximately nine-day PBMC culture with coronavirus spike peptide pools or control peptides (ViraFEST assay). The antigens of these receptors remain unknown. The input for sequencing was CD4+ T cells from blood, cultured in vitro, taken before SARS-CoV-2 vaccination. These receptors came from a human donor who had recovered from COVID-19.

The genes are TRBV5-1 and TRBJ1-2; D unresolved. The CDR3 runs to 15 residues. Germline assignment: CDR1 SGHRS and CDR2 YFSETQ. V was cut by 4 bases and J by 2 bases, with 15 bases left in between. The CDR3 sequence: CASSPNLQANYGYTF. As DNA, the CDR3 is TGCGCCAGCAGCCCTAATCTGCAGGCCAACTATGGCTACACCTTC.

V usage is TRBV20-1 and J usage is TRBJ2-3, with 13 nucleotides matching TRBD2. From germline, CDR1 is DFQATT and CDR2 SNEGSKA (reference sequence). Unmatched junction bases numbered 10, after V lost 4 bases and J lost 3 bases. The CDR3 extends over 17 amino acids. The CDR3, as DNA: TGCAGTGCTATCTCCTGGACTAGCGGGAGTGGGACAGATACGCAGTATTTT. Translation gives CSAISWTSGSGTDTQYF.

The gene calls are TRBV9 and TRBJ1-2; 7 bases map to TRBD1. The CDR3 is made up of 14 amino acids. V shed 0 bases and J 7 bases; nucleotides not matched to a gene: 6. Germline V gives CDR1 SGDLS, CDR2 YYNGEE. The CDR3 bases are TGTGCCAGCAGCGTAGGCAGGGGGAAGGCTGGCTACACCTTC. Its protein product is CASSVGRGKAGYTF.

This chain connects TRBV7-8 to TRBJ1-1; 8 bases fit TRBD1. Unmatched junction bases numbered 2, after V lost 2 bases and J lost 3 bases. The CDR3 is 14 residues long. Germline V gene data show CDR1 as SGHVS and CDR2 as FQNEAQ. DNA of the CDR3: TGTGCCAGCAGCTTAACAGGGGGTGACACTGAAGCTTTCTTT. Protein sequence: CASSLTGGDTEAFF.

J is TRBJ1-5 and V is TRBV18; a weak D match, TRBD1 (5 bases). V was clipped by 3 bases and J by 3 bases, with 9 bases between them. This CDR3 has 14 residues. CDR1 is KGHSH, CDR2 LQKENI, per germline. In DNA, the CDR3 is TGTGCCAGCTCACCTGACAGCCCCAATCAGCCCCAGCATTTT. Translating gives CASSPDSPNQPQHF.

The chain combines TRBV6-5 with TRBJ1-2, with D maybe TRBD1 (6 bases). V lost 6 bases and J lost 3, with 23 bases in between. This CDR3 contains 17 residues. Germline values: CDR1 MNHEY, CDR2 SVGAGI. CDR3 amino acids: CASRYRGGQGADYGYTF. The CDR3 coding sequence is TGTGCCAGCAGATACCGGGGGGGGCAGGGCGCTGACTATGGCTACACCTTC.

The chain has TRBV7-9 and TRBJ1-1, with TRBD1 identical over 11 bases. Germline CDR1 and CDR2: SEHNR and FQNEAQ (reference sequence). V gave up 5 bases and J gave up 10 bases; unmatched junction bases: 9. This CDR3 comprises 14 residues. DNA of the CDR3: TGTGCCAGCAGCCCCAGAACGGACAGGGGGCTAGCTTTCTTT. This translates into CASSPRTDRGLAFF.

This clonotype has only one observation. The chain employs TRBV29-1 and TRBJ2-1; TRBD2 is a possible D gene (6 bases). The germline V gene has CDR1 SQVTM and CDR2 ANQGSEA. There are 12 residues in the CDR3. Trimming cost V 4 bases and J 6 bases, with 10 bases left between them. The DNA for the CDR3 is TGCAGCGTTGGTCCCGGGAGCAATGAGCAGTTCTTC. This codes for CSVGPGSNEQFF.

The chain links TRBV6-1 to TRBJ1-1, with D possibly matching TRBD1 (5 bases). CDR1 is MNHNS, CDR2 SASEGT, per germline. Deletions cut 6 bases from V and 3 bases from J, with 11 bases between. The CDR3 contains 13 residues. CDR3 DNA sequence: TGTGCCAGCAGGACCGGGGCCGACACTGAAGCTTTCTTT. Its protein product is CASRTGADTEAFF.

This clonotype came up a few times. This CDR3 reads CASSQEGLGAFF. CDR3 coding DNA: TGCGCCAGCAGCCAAGAGGGGCTAGGAGCTTTCTTT. This rearrangement joins TRBV4-3 to TRBJ1-1; perhaps TRBD1 as D (5 bases). This CDR3 is built from 12 residues. The V gene's germline CDR1 is LGHNA and CDR2 YSLEER. V was trimmed by 0 bases and J by 10 bases, leaving 9 bases between them.

This clonotype was seen only a few times. The chain links TRBV6-5 to TRBJ1-2, with 11 bases aligning to TRBD1. Germline V gives CDR1 MNHEY, CDR2 SVGAGI. This CDR3 has 17 amino acids. Trimming at V came to 0 bases and at J to 3 bases, leaving 6 bases not matched to a gene. The CDR3 DNA sequence: TGTGCCAGCAGTTACTCGAATGGGGACAGGGGGGACTATGGCTACACCTTC. Protein: CASSYSNGDRGDYGYTF.

V and J are TRBV6-2 or TRBV6-3 and TRBJ1-2, with 8 bases matching TRBD1. Germline CDR1 and CDR2: MNHEY and SVGEGT. This CDR3 is 13 amino acids long. Losses at the gene ends were 6 bases for V and 4 bases for J; bases not matched to a gene: 4. The DNA for the CDR3 is TGTGCCAGCAGCACGGGACAGGTCTATGGCTACACCTTC. This gives the protein CASSTGQVYGYTF.

The rearrangement links TRBV2 to TRBJ1-5; D remains ambiguous. CDR1 SNHLY and CDR2 FYNNEI come from the germline V gene. Trimming took off 4 bases at V and 4 bases at J, with 8 bases between the two ends. CDR3 length: 13 amino acids. The CDR3 spells CASSGPANQPQHF. CDR3 in DNA: TGTGCCAGCAGTGGGCCAGCAAATCAGCCCCAGCATTTT.

The chain recombines TRBV20-1 with TRBJ1-3, with D possibly being TRBD1 (6 bases). The CDR3 covers 15 residues. V was pared by 6 bases and J by 2 bases, with 17 bases between. CDR1 DFQATT and CDR2 SNEGSKA come from the germline V gene (reference sequence). The CDR3 coding sequence is TGCAGTGCCGGCCGAGGGGGGGCCGCTGGAAACACCATATATTTT. Amino acids: CSAGRGGAAGNTIYF.

This clonotype was seen only a few times. V is TRBV28 and J is TRBJ1-5; TRBD1 might be the D (6 bases). V was trimmed by 8 bases and J by 2 bases, leaving 16 bases between them. CDR3 size: 15 residues. Looked up from germline, CDR1 is MDHEN and CDR2 is SYDVKM. The CDR3 DNA sequence: TGTGCCAGCTGTAGCGGGGGCGACGGCAATCAGCCCCAGCATTTT. This encodes CASCSGGDGNQPQHF.

This clonotype appeared a few times. The chain links TRBV20-1 to TRBJ1-5; D uncertain. V was shortened by 0 bases and J by 9 bases, with 12 bases between the two germline ends. The CDR3 runs 13 residues. Germline V CDR1 and CDR2: DFQATT, SNEGSKA (reference sequence). The CDR3 bases are TGCAGTGCTAGAGATGGTGAGGGCAGGCCCCAGCATTTT. Protein sequence: CSARDGEGRPQHF.

The genes are TRBV6-2 or TRBV6-3 and TRBJ1-1, with a weak D call TRBD1 (6 bases). This CDR3 region has 13 residues. Germline CDR1 and CDR2: MNHEY and SVGEGT. Trimming took off 7 bases at V and 11 bases at J, with 20 bases between the two ends. CDR3 residues: CASTQFRDKRAFF. CDR3 in DNA: TGTGCCAGCACCCAATTCCGGGACAAGAGGGCTTTCTTT.

The chain has TRBV5-4 and TRBJ1-1; D is unclear. The CDR3 contains 14 residues. Germline-derived CDR1 and CDR2 are SGHNT and YYREEE (reference sequence). V was clipped by 4 bases and J by 0 bases, with 10 bases between them. CDR3 region: CASSRIEVNTEAFF. CDR3 DNA: TGTGCCAGCAGCCGCATAGAAGTGAACACTGAAGCTTTCTTT.

A few counts support this clonotype. The chain links TRBV5-4 to TRBJ2-1; D uncertain. The CDR3 covers 15 residues. Trimming stripped 0 bases from V and 0 bases from J, with 7 bases between. CDR1 is SGHNT and CDR2 is YYREEE in the germline V gene (reference sequence). The CDR3, as DNA: TGTGCCAGCAGCTTGGAACCAGGCTCCTACAATGAGCAGTTCTTC. Translation gives CASSLEPGSYNEQFF.

The rearrangement uses TRBV27 and TRBJ2-7; no clear D. V dropped 6 bases and J dropped 5 bases, with 17 bases sitting between them. CDR1 is MNHEY, CDR2 SMNVEV, per germline (reference sequence). The CDR3 is 14 amino acids. CDR3 nucleotide sequence: TGTGCCAGCAGGATGAATTGGGGAAGGGACGAGCAGTACTTC. Translated: CASRMNWGRDEQYF.

The J gene is TRBJ2-3, the V gene TRBV6-1; D call uncertain. The CDR3 spans 14 residues. With 3 bases removed from V and 1 base from J, the gap between germline ends came to 8 bases. The germline gives CDR1 MNHNS, CDR2 SASEGT. CDR3 region: CASSETWGTDTQYF. The CDR3, as DNA: TGTGCCAGCAGTGAGACTTGGGGCACAGATACGCAGTATTTT.

This CDR3 reads CASSYDPYGGRETQYF. CDR3 in DNA: TGTGCCAGCAGTTACGATCCCTACGGGGGGCGCGAGACCCAGTACTTC. The chain carries TRBV6-2 or TRBV6-3 and TRBJ2-5; a weak D match, TRBD2 (7 bases). With 2 bases removed from V and 5 bases from J, the gap between germline ends came to 18 bases. Germline loops: CDR1 MNHEY, CDR2 SVGEGT. The CDR3 loop spans 16 amino acids.

This clonotype was counted between two and nine times. The chain has TRBV7-9 and TRBJ2-5, with TRBD1 matching over 9 bases. The CDR3 runs 15 residues. Unmatched junction bases numbered 6, after V lost 3 bases and J lost 4 bases. Germline loops: CDR1 SEHNR, CDR2 FQNEAQ (reference sequence). This CDR3 reads CASSLGTGLGETQYF. The CDR3 nucleotides are TGTGCCAGCAGCTTGGGGACAGGGCTGGGAGAGACCCAGTACTTC.

This rearrangement joins TRBV6-5 to TRBJ1-6; D may be TRBD1 (6 bases). CDR1 and CDR2 (germline): MNHEY, SVGAGI. The ends were cut back, 3 bases at V and 8 bases at J, with 11 bases in the middle. The CDR3 spans 14 residues. The CDR3 DNA follows: TGTGCCAGCAGTTATGCAGGGGCGGATTCACCCCTCCACTTT. Its protein is CASSYAGADSPLHF.

This clonotype came up a few times. The chain employs TRBV6-1 and TRBJ1-1; no definite D call. The CDR3 has 14 amino acids. The germline CDR1 and CDR2 sequences are MNHNS and SASEGT. Trimming shortened V by 6 bases and J by 5 bases, and 16 bases separated the two germline ends. CDR3 sequence: CASRPGPYGTEAFF. Written as DNA, the CDR3 is TGTGCCAGCAGACCTGGACCCTATGGGACTGAAGCTTTCTTT.

The J gene is TRBJ2-4, the V gene TRBV20-1, with 7 bases aligning to TRBD1. CDR1 DFQATT and CDR2 SNEGSKA come from the germline V gene (reference sequence). CDR3 length: 15 amino acids. The V segment lost 6 bases and the J segment 0 bases; nucleotides outside the gene matches: 8. CDR3: CSAKGQTEAKNIQYF. CDR3 nucleotides: TGCAGTGCGAAGGGACAGACAGAAGCCAAAAACATTCAGTACTTC.

The V and J genes are TRBV19 and TRBJ2-1; weak D call: TRBD1 (6 bases). The ends were cut back, 7 bases at V and 9 bases at J, with 19 bases in the middle. The germline V gene encodes CDR1 LNHDA and CDR2 SQIVND (reference sequence). The CDR3 covers 14 residues. CDR3 in DNA: TGTGCCAGTACCCCGACAGGTGGGGGTAGTGAGCAGTTCTTC. This encodes CASTPTGGGSEQFF.

The rearrangement uses TRBV19 and TRBJ2-5; 8 bases line up with TRBD2. The CDR3 length is 15 residues. The germline V gene has CDR1 LNHDA and CDR2 SQIVND (reference sequence). The V gene end was trimmed by 2 bases and the J gene end by 7 bases; junction bases not matched to a gene: 9. CDR3 sequence (DNA): TGTGCCAGTAGTATATACAGCGGGGGCGTTTTGACCCAGTACTTC. Its protein product is CASSIYSGGVLTQYF.

J is TRBJ2-3 and V is TRBV25-1; TRBD2 matches at 7 bases. CDR3 size: 14 residues. CDR1 and CDR2 from the germline V gene are MGHDK and SYGVNS. Trimming cost V 10 bases and J 0 bases; bases outside gene matches: 7. CDR3 sequence reads: CATSGNPSTDTQYF. The CDR3 bases are TGTGCCACTAGCGGAAACCCTAGCACAGATACGCAGTATTTT.

This chain connects TRBV7-9 to TRBJ1-2; the match to TRBD1 covers 8 bases. With 0 bases clipped from V and 8 bases from J, the junction kept 11 bases outside the gene matches. Germline assignment: CDR1 SEHNR and CDR2 FQNEAQ (reference sequence). The CDR3 contains 16 residues. The CDR3 protein is CASSLAFSGGVRGYTF. In DNA form, the CDR3 reads TGTGCCAGCAGCTTAGCGTTCTCAGGGGGCGTCCGGGGCTACACCTTC.